This entry lists 5 T cell receptor beta chains sequenced from one sample in a study of blood T cell repertoires in COVID-19. Generated by immunoSEQ multiplex PCR, the TCRdb table keeps only in-frame clones and is missing some. The sample has roughly 150,000 clones, approximately 91% seen once. Sequencing used peripheral blood. The source is a man in his late teens or twenties with COVID-19, enrolled during active disease.

The chain joins TRBV18 to TRBJ2-1, with 12 positions matching TRBD2. The CDR3 spans 15 residues. V was pared by 2 bases and J by 6 bases, with 2 bases of the junction left unmatched. The germline V gene encodes CDR1 KGHSH and CDR2 LQKENI. The CDR3: CASSPELAGGNEQFF. As DNA, the CDR3 is TGTGCCAGCTCACCAGAACTAGCGGGAGGCAATGAGCAGTTCTTC.

This chain links TRBV7-9 with TRBJ2-1, with TRBD1 matching over 9 bases. The ends lost 4 bases at V and 3 bases at J; junction bases unmatched: 1. CDR3 size: 14 residues. The germline CDR1 and CDR2 sequences are SEHNR and FQNEAQ (reference sequence). This chain's CDR3 is CASSSTGGYNEQFF. The CDR3 region has the DNA TGTGCCAGCAGCTCGACAGGGGGCTACAATGAGCAGTTCTTC.

The V and J genes are TRBV6-2 or TRBV6-3 and TRBJ1-5; 7 bases line up with TRBD1. J lost 3 bases, V lost 3 bases, and 5 bases had no gene match. Germline V gene data show CDR1 as MNHEY and CDR2 as SVGEGT. This CDR3 is 15 amino acids long. The DNA for the CDR3 is TGTGCCAGCAGTTATCCGGGACAGTTCAATCAGCCCCAGCATTTT. Its protein is CASSYPGQFNQPQHF.

This chain connects TRBV4-2 to TRBJ2-1; a weak D match, TRBD2 (6 bases). The V end lost 2 bases, the J end lost 6 bases, and 17 bases lay between the germline ends. This CDR3 contains 16 residues. Germline CDR1 reads LGHNA; CDR2 reads YNFKEQ. CDR3: CASSQMTSGLSNEQFF. CDR3 bases: TGTGCCAGCAGCCAAATGACCTCGGGACTGAGCAATGAGCAGTTCTTC.

This chain links TRBV30 with TRBJ1-1; possibly TRBD1 for D (6 bases). The CDR3 loop spans 13 amino acids. V was cut by 7 bases and J by 4 bases, with 16 bases left in between. CDR1 and CDR2 from the germline V gene are GTSNPN and SVGIG (reference sequence). CDR3 sequence: CALQGSLFTEAFF. In DNA form, the CDR3 reads TGTGCCTTACAGGGCAGTCTTTTCACTGAAGCTTTCTTT.